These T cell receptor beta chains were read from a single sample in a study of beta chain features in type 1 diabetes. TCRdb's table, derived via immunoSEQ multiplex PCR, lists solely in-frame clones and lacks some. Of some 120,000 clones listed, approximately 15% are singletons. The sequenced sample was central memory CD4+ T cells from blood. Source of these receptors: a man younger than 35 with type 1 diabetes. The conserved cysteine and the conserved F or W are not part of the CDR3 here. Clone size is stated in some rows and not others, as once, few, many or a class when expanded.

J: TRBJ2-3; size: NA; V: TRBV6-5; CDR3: ASSYRRSSTDTQY
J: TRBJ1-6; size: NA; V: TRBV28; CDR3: ASSHRLGSYNSPLH
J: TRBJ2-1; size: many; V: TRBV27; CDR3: ASSGLAGSPRYNEQF
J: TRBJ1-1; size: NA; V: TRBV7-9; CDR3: ASCRESFFGGTEAF
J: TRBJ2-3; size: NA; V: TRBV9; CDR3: ASSRAGDTQY
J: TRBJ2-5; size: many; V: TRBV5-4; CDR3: ASSLDWGETQY
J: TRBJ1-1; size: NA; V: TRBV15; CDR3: ATSRAVGRVDTEAF
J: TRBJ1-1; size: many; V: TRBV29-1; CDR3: SVGNGFTEAF
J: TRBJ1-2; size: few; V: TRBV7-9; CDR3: ASSLAGRDDYT
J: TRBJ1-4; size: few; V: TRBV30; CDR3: AWREGGEKLF
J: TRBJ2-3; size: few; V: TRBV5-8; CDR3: ASSPRLTSGSTDTQY
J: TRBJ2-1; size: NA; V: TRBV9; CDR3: ASSATTSTEQF
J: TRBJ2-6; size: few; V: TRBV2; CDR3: ASSRGGGANVLT
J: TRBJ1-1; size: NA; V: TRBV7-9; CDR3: ASSPTGSSTEAF
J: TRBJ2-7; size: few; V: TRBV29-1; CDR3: SVGTRNEQY
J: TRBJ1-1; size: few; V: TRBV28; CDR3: ASRIRQGATEAF
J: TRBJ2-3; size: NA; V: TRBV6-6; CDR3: ASIQEEYVVTQY
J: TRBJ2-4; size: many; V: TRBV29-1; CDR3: SVRGVENIQY
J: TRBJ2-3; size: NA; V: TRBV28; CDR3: ASSSGGRGTDTQY
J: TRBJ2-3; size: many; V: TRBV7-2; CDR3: AGRLAVSTDTQY
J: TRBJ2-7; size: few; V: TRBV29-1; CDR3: SGGLSYEQY
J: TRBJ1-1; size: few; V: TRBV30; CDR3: AWSVNSGTEAF
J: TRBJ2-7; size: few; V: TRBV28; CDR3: ASNEWERGSYEQY
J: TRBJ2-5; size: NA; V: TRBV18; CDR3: ASSPWGQETQY
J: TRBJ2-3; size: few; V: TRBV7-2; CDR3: ASSSYTDTQY
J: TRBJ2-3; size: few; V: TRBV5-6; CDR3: ASSPIKSGSADTQY
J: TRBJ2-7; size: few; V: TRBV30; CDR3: AWSRFDRELYEQY
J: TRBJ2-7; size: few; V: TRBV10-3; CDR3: AISPPGTGNNEQY
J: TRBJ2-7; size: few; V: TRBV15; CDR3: ATSRELSYEQY
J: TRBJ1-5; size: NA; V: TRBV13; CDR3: ASSSTPNQPQH
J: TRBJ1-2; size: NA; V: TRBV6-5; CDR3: ASSYSTDTTIGYT
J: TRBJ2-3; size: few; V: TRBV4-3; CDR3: ASSLFRTSNPDTQY
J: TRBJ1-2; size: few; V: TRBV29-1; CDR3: SAGQGRGYT
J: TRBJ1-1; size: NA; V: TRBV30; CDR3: AWSVRLGTEAF
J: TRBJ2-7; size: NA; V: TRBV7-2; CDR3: ASSESSGRSYEQY
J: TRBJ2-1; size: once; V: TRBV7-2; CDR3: ASSTDRGSVSEQF
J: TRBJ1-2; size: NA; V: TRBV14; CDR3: ASSKNLLVNYGYT
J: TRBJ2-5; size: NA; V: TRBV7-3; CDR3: ASSLGPGGGPETQY
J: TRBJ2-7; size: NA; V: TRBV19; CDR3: ASSGQLYEQY
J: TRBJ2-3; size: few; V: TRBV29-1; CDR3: SVEGQVGTDTQY
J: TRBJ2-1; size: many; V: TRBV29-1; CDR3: SVSSADEQF
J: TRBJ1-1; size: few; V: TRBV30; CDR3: AWSDRGLYTEAF
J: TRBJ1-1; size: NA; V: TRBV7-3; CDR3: ASSFSDTNTEAF
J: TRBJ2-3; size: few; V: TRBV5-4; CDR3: ASSLRAGEGDTQY
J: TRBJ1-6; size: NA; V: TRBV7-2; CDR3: ASSLLGAAPLH
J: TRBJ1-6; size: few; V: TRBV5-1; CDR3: ASSSQGSAYNSPLH
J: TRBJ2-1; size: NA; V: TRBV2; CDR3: ASSGDGEQF